The TCR beta chain described here comes from a study of blood T cell repertoires in COVID-19. Germline values: CDR1 MNHEY, CDR2 SMNVEV (reference sequence). The V end was cut by 6 bases, the J end by 0 bases, with 15 bases between. This CDR3 is built from 17 residues. Assay: immunoSEQ multiplex PCR; the TCRdb copy retains only in-frame clones and omits some. The data contain around 140,000 clones, approximately 89% of them singletons. The sequencing input was peripheral blood. This clonotype originated in a human donor in a cohort sampled during active COVID-19. This chain joins TRBV27 and TRBJ2-6, with D possibly TRBD1 on 6 matching bases. CDR3 sequence reads: CASRRGQFLSGANVLTF. CDR3 bases: TGTGCCAGCAGGCGCGGACAGTTTCTCTCTGGGGCCAACGTCCTGACTTTC.